One and the same sample provided the 19 T cell receptor beta chains below, sequenced in a study of OX40 agonist ivuxolimab in advanced cancers. Sequencing used immunoSEQ multiplex PCR; TCRdb keeps in-frame clones, though not all of them. There are around 93,000 clones in the sample; around nine tenths occur only once, and around 1.6% lies in the top ten. Sequences were derived from CD4+ or CD8+ T cells sorted from blood, sampled in a trial of the OX40 agonist ivuxolimab. All receptors derive from an adult with an advanced solid tumor such as melanoma, head and neck, liver or kidney cancer.

This chain connects TRBV5-1 to TRBJ1-2, with D tentatively TRBD1 (5 bases). This CDR3 has 14 residues. Germline loops: CDR1 SGHRS, CDR2 YFSETQ. V was cut by 7 bases and J by 1 base, with 14 bases left in between. CDR3 sequence reads: CASSPGHLNYGYTF. DNA for the CDR3: TGCGCCAGCTCCCCAGGGCACCTTAACTATGGCTACACCTTC.

V is TRBV4-1 and J is TRBJ2-7; 8 positions match TRBD2. The V gene's germline CDR1 is MGHRA and CDR2 YSYEKL. CDR3 length: 14 residues. The junction had 4 bases not matched to a gene; V was cut back by 5 bases and J by 1 base. The CDR3 sequence: CASSIRLASYEQYF. The CDR3 DNA reads as TGCGCCAGCAGCATCCGACTAGCGTCCTACGAGCAGTACTTC.

The rearrangement joins TRBV27 to TRBJ2-7, with 8 bases that match TRBD2. Losses at the gene ends were 8 bases for V and 0 bases for J; bases not matched to a gene: 15. The germline V gene encodes CDR1 MNHEY and CDR2 SMNVEV (reference sequence). The CDR3 loop spans 17 amino acids. CDR3 loop: CASRRGSGIVGSYEQYF. The CDR3 region has the DNA TGTGCCAGCCGTAGGGGTAGCGGGATAGTCGGCTCCTACGAGCAGTACTTC.

The chain is built from TRBV27 and TRBJ2-1, with 10 nucleotides matching TRBD1. V lost 4 bases and J lost 0; bases outside the gene matches: 0. This CDR3 comprises 15 residues. Germline V CDR1 and CDR2: MNHEY, SMNVEV (reference sequence). CDR3 protein: CASSWTGGSYNEQFF. The CDR3 bases are TGTGCCAGCAGTTGGACAGGGGGCTCCTACAATGAGCAGTTCTTC.

DNA of the CDR3: TGTGCCAGCAGCCGGGACAGGGGGCTGTACGAGCAGTACTTC. This sequence encodes CASSRDRGLYEQYF. This chain uses TRBV4-2 with TRBJ2-7; 12 positions match TRBD1. Germline V gives CDR1 LGHNA, CDR2 YNFKEQ. After removal of 4 bases from V and 4 bases from J, the junction contained 2 bases not matched to a gene. The CDR3 contains 14 residues.

V is TRBV12-5 and J is TRBJ1-6; D is unclear. Germline lookup yields CDR1 LGHNT and CDR2 FRNRAP. V was shortened by 1 base and J by 5 bases, with 0 bases between the two germline ends. This CDR3 has 12 amino acids. The CDR3 bases are TGTGCTAGTGGTTTGGATAATTCACCCCTCCACTTT. This translates into CASGLDNSPLHF.

This clone was counted once. The chain uses TRBV2 and TRBJ2-3, with D tentatively TRBD1 or TRBD2 (5 bases each). Looked up from germline, CDR1 is SNHLY and CDR2 is FYNNEI. Trimming pared 4 bases from V and 6 bases from J, leaving 11 bases between. CDR3 length: 13 residues. CDR3 residues: CASSVGAGDTQYF. Here the CDR3 DNA reads TGTGCCAGCAGTGTCGGGGCCGGGGATACGCAGTATTTT.

This clone has only a few counts. V is TRBV11-2 and J is TRBJ1-5; D ambiguous. The CDR3 sequence is 14 residues long. Trimming cost V 1 base and J 7 bases, with 11 bases left between them. The germline gives CDR1 SGHAT, CDR2 FQNNGV. The CDR3 region is CASSLGSFGQPQHF. The CDR3 DNA reads TGTGCCAGCAGCTTAGGCTCCTTCGGGCAGCCCCAGCATTTT.

This chain connects TRBV2 to TRBJ1-1; a weak D match, TRBD1 (5 bases). The V gene lost 4 bases and the J gene lost 0 bases, with 9 bases spanning the gap. The CDR3 sequence is 14 residues long. The germline gives CDR1 SNHLY, CDR2 FYNNEI. CDR3 in amino acids: CASSVGRMNTEAFF. The CDR3 nucleotides read TGTGCCAGCAGTGTGGGACGGATGAACACTGAAGCTTTCTTT.

This chain connects TRBV6-5 to TRBJ2-6; no clear D gene. The CDR3 spans 15 residues. CDR1 is MNHEY and CDR2 is SVGAGI in the germline V gene. Trimming left V 7 bases short and J 0 bases short, with 10 bases between. CDR3 nucleotide sequence: TGTGCCAGCAACGTCATGGTCTCTGGGGCCAACGTCCTGACTTTC. It specifies CASNVMVSGANVLTF.

V usage is TRBV9 and J usage is TRBJ2-1; 7 bases align to TRBD2. CDR1 SGDLS and CDR2 YYNGEE come from the germline V gene. The CDR3 totals 16 residues. J gave up 0 bases and V 4 bases, and 7 bases lay outside the gene matches. The CDR3 loop reads CASSPRGGGSYNEQFF. The CDR3 DNA reads as TGTGCCAGCAGCCCCCGCGGGGGAGGCTCCTACAATGAGCAGTTCTTC.

The V and J genes are TRBV5-4 and TRBJ2-1, with 7 bases lining up with TRBD1. The CDR3 is 14 amino acids. CDR1 and CDR2 from the germline V gene are SGHNT and YYREEE (reference sequence). V lost 4 bases, J lost 0 bases, and 1 base stayed unmatched. This chain's CDR3 is CASSRDSSYNEQFF. Here the CDR3 DNA reads TGTGCCAGCAGCCGGGACAGCTCCTACAATGAGCAGTTCTTC.

CDR3 amino acids: CASSREVNRVMNTEAFF. In DNA, the CDR3 is TGCGCCAGCAGCCGAGAAGTTAACAGAGTCATGAACACTGAAGCTTTCTTT. The rearrangement uses TRBV5-1 and TRBJ1-1; the D is unclear. This CDR3 has 17 residues. Germline-derived CDR1 and CDR2 are SGHRS and YFSETQ. V was pared by 4 bases and J by 0 bases, with 19 bases between.

The chain recombines TRBV5-6 with TRBJ2-7; 8 positions match TRBD1. Germline CDR1 reads SGHDT; CDR2 reads YYEEEE. V lost 5 bases and J lost 4; bases outside the gene matches: 11. There are 15 residues in the CDR3. CDR3 residues: CASSSDRVRRYEQYF. CDR3 coding DNA: TGTGCCAGCAGTTCGGACAGGGTGAGACGTTACGAGCAGTACTTC.

The chain carries TRBV5-6 and TRBJ1-4, with unresolved D. Trimming removed 2 bases at V and 2 bases at J, with 13 bases between. The CDR3 contains 16 residues. Germline V gene lookup returns CDR1 SGHDT and CDR2 YYEEEE. CDR3 coding DNA: TGTGCCAGCAGCTTTGGTGGAGGGTGGACTAATGAAAAACTGTTTTTT. This translates into CASSFGGGWTNEKLFF.

V usage is TRBV18 and J usage is TRBJ2-2; either TRBD1 or TRBD2 may supply D (5 bases each). The germline V gene encodes CDR1 KGHSH and CDR2 LQKENI. V was shortened by 2 bases and J by 1 base, with 8 bases between the two germline ends. This CDR3 spans 15 amino acids. CDR3 loop: CASSPEGQNTGELFF. The CDR3 nucleotides read TGTGCCAGCTCACCAGAGGGGCAGAACACCGGGGAGCTGTTTTTT.

This chain joins TRBV30 and TRBJ2-3; 8 bases map to TRBD2. This CDR3 is built from 15 residues. CDR1 and CDR2 (germline): GTSNPN, SVGIG (reference sequence). After removal of 2 bases from V and 3 bases from J, the junction contained 7 bases not matched to a gene. Here the CDR3 DNA reads TGTGCCTGGAGTTTAGCGGGGAGGGATACAGATACGCAGTATTTT. Translating gives CAWSLAGRDTDTQYF.

This clone was observed many times. This sequence joins TRBV19 and TRBJ1-5; D unresolved. Deletions cut 7 bases from V and 4 bases from J, with 17 bases between. CDR1 LNHDA and CDR2 SQIVND come from the germline V gene (reference sequence). The CDR3 contains 15 residues. The CDR3 DNA sequence: TGTGCCAGTACCCTTGGGGAAACAGAAAATCAGCCCCAGCATTTT. This codes for CASTLGETENQPQHF.

The J gene is TRBJ2-1, the V gene TRBV2; TRBD1 matches at 9 bases. CDR1 SNHLY and CDR2 FYNNEI come from the germline V gene. CDR3 length: 14 amino acids. J gave up 7 bases and V 4 bases, and 5 bases lay outside the gene matches. CDR3 coding DNA: TGTGCCAGCAGTGCCGGGACAGGGCTAAATGAGCAGTTCTTC. Protein sequence: CASSAGTGLNEQFF.